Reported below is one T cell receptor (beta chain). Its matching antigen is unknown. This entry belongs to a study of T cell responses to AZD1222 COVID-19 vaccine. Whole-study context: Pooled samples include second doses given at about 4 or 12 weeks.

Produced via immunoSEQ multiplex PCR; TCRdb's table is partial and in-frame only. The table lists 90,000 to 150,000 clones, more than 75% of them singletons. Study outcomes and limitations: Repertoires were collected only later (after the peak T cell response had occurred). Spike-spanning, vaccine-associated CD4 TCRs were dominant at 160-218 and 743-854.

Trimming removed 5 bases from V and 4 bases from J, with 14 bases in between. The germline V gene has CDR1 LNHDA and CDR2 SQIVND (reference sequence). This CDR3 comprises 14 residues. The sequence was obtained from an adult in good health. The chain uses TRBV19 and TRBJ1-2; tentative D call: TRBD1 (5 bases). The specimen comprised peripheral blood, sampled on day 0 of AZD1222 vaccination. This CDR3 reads CASSASDNGYGYTF. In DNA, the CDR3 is TGTGCCAGTAGTGCGTCGGACAACGGCTATGGCTACACCTTC.